Below, one T cell receptor beta chain is given with its context. This specimen belongs to a study of monozygotic twins with inflammatory bowel disease. The germline CDR1 and CDR2 sequences are SGHAT and FQNNGV. The CDR3 has 16 residues. TCRdb re-called the 5' RACE reads, yielding one record per CDR3 amino acid sequence without DNA. Its listing shows about 210,000 distinct CDR3 sequences. The V gene is TRBV11-2, the J gene TRBJ2-3; lacking DNA, the TRBD1 call made by TCRdb goes unchecked. What was sequenced was blood. The receptor comes from a human donor with ulcerative colitis or Crohn's disease, or a healthy co-twin of an affected twin (not recorded which). The CDR3 protein is CASSLTRIGGPDTQYF. Full variable domain (rest looked up from reference TRBV11-2 and TRBJ2-3): EAGVAQSPRYKIIEKRQSVAFWCNPISGHATLYWYQQILGQGPKLLIQFQNNGVVDDSQLPKDRFSAERLKGVDSTLKIQPAKLEDSAVYLCASSLTRIGGPDTQYFGPGTRLTVL.